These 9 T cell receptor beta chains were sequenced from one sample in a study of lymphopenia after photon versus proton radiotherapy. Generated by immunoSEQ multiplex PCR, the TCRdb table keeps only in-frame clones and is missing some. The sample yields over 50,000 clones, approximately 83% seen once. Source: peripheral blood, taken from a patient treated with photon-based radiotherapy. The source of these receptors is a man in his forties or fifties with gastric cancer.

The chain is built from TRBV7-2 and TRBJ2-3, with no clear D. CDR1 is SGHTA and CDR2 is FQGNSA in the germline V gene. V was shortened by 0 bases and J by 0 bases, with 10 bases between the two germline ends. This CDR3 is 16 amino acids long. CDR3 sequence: CASSLAGYVSTDTQYF. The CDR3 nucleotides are TGTGCCAGCAGCTTAGCTGGGTATGTGAGCACAGATACGCAGTATTTT.

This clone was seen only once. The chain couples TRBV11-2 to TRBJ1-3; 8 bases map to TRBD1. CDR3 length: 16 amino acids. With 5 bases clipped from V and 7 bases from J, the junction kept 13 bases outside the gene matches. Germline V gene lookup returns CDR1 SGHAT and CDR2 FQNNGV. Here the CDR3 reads CASSPEGTGPWNTIYF. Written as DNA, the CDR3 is TGTGCCAGCAGCCCGGAGGGGACAGGACCTTGGAACACCATATATTTT. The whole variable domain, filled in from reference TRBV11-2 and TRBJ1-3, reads EAGVAQSPRYKIIEKRQSVAFWCNPISGHATLYWYQQILGQGPKLLIQFQNNGVVDDSQLPKDRFSAERLKGVDSTLKIQPAKLEDSAVYLCASSPEGTGPWNTIYFGEGSWLTVV.

The DNA of the CDR3 is TGTGCCAGCAGCTTAAGGGGCAGCAACTCCTACAATGAGCAGTTCTTC. Translating it yields CASSLRGSNSYNEQFF. The rearrangement uses TRBV7-8 and TRBJ2-1; D is possibly TRBD1 (5 bases). The V and J ends lost 2 bases and 0 bases respectively, with 11 bases between them. This CDR3 contains 16 residues. The germline CDR1 and CDR2 sequences are SGHVS and FQNEAQ. The whole variable domain, filled in from reference TRBV7-8 and TRBJ2-1, reads GAGVSQSPRYKVAKRGQDVALRCDPISGHVSLFWYQQALGQGPEFLTYFQNEAQLDKSGLPSDRFFAERPEGSVSTLKIQRTQQEDSAVYLCASSLRGSNSYNEQFFGPGTRLTVL.

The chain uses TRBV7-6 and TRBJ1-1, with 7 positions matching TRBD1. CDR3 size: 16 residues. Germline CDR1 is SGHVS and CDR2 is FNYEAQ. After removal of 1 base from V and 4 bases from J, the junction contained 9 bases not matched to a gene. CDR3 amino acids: CASSLDTTGSGTEAFF. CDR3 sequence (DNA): TGTGCCAGCAGCTTAGACACGACAGGGTCGGGCACTGAAGCTTTCTTT.

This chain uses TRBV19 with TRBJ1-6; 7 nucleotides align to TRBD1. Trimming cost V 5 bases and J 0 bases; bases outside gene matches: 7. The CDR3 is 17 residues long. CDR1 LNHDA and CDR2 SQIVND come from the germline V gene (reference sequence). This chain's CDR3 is CASSSDRTSSYNSPLHF. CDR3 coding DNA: TGTGCCAGTAGTTCGGACAGGACCAGCTCCTATAATTCACCCCTCCACTTT.

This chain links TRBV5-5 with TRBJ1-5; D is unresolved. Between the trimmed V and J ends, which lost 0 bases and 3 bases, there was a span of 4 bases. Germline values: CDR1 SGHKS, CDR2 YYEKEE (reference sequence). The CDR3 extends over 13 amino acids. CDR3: CASSLVDNQPQHF. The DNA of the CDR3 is TGTGCCAGCAGCTTGGTCGACAATCAGCCCCAGCATTTT.

CDR3 region: CASSPPEIQETQYF. CDR3 in DNA: TGTGCCAGCTCACCCCCCGAGATCCAAGAGACCCAGTACTTC. The rearrangement joins TRBV18 to TRBJ2-5, with D unresolved. CDR3 length: 14 residues. The V gene's germline CDR1 is KGHSH and CDR2 LQKENI. Trimming removed 3 bases at V and 1 base at J, with 9 bases between.

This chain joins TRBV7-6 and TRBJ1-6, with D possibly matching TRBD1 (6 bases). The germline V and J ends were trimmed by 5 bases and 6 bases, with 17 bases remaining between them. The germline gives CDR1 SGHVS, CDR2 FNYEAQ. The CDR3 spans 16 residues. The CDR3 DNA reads TGTGCCAGCAGCCCGGGGGCCATGTTGGGTAATTCACCCCTCCACTTT. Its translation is CASSPGAMLGNSPLHF.

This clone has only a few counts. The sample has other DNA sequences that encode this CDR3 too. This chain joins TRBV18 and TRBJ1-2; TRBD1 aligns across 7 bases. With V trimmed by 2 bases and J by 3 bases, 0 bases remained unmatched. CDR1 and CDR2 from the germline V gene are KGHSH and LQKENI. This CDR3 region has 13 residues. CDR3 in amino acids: CASSPGTDYGYTF. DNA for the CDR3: TGTGCCAGCTCACCAGGGACAGACTATGGCTACACCTTC.